This entry concerns a single T cell receptor beta chain. This sample is drawn from a study of blood T cell repertoires in COVID-19. The overall study: Samples came from the United States, Italy and Spain, spanning acute and convalescent COVID-19. From T cells, B-cell-depleted T cells, or PBMCs came the material, which was cDNA or gDNA.

Per the original data handling: Counts of nucleated cells, estimated from reference gene primer amplification, were obtained. Data came from immunoSEQ multiplex PCR; TCRdb stores just in-frame clones and leaves some out. V and J calls and clone size are those listed in that table; D and trimming were worked out from the DNA. The profile shows about 280,000 clones, roughly 90% of them singletons. V lost 4 bases to trimming and J lost 4 bases, with 8 bases between them. Germline CDR1 is LNHDA and CDR2 is SQIVND (reference sequence). This CDR3 contains 13 residues. The sample comprised peripheral blood. The chain has TRBV19 and TRBJ1-3, with D perhaps matching TRBD1 (6 bases). This sequence originates from a woman between 35 and 50 years old who had recovered from COVID-19. Written as DNA, the CDR3 is TGTGCCAGTAGTACCAGGGGAGGAAACACCATATATTTT. This translates into CASSTRGGNTIYF.